The entry that follows covers one TCR beta chain sequence. Its specificity is not known. The data stem from a study of cytomegalovirus exposure and HLA in healthy donors. Study-wide points: TCR sequences were mostly rare, though some public TCRs occurred in many donors.

13 Jbeta primers and 60 Vbeta primers were used for the PCR. TCRdb keeps only in-frame clones here, not all; method: immunoSEQ multiplex PCR. The sample consists of more than 80,000 clones, more than 65% of them appearing once. The CDR3 consists of 16 residues. V lost 6 bases and J lost 2, with 17 bases in between. Donors showed nominal health when sampled, although they likely had unrecorded immune exposures. The origin of this receptor is a boy between 5 and 17 years old in good health and CMV-seronegative. This chain connects TRBV23-1 to TRBJ1-5; a possible D gene is TRBD1 (6 bases). TRBV23-1 has ORF status, its function being uncertain. Sequencing was done on a sample of PBMCs. The CDR3 region is CASSRQEVRCNQPQHF. CDR3 bases: TGCGCCAGCAGCCGACAGGAGGTTCGGTGCAATCAGCCCCAGCATTTT.